These 28 T cell receptor beta chains share one sample of origin, sequenced in a study of blood T cell repertoires in COVID-19. This table comes from immunoSEQ multiplex PCR, and its TCRdb copy is limited to in-frame clones, with some not included. Of 20,000 to 25,000 clones listed, roughly 73% were seen once; the top ten hold about 20%. The sample consisted of peripheral blood. All receptors come from a human donor in a cohort sampled during active or convalescent COVID-19.

This sequence joins TRBV5-1 and TRBJ2-1; D is perhaps TRBD2 (6 bases). The V and J ends lost 0 bases and 10 bases respectively, with 14 bases between them. The CDR3 has 14 residues. Germline assignment: CDR1 SGHRS and CDR2 YFSETQ. The CDR3 here is CASSLGGTVFEQFF. The CDR3 bases are TGCGCCAGCAGCTTGGGGGGGACTGTATTCGAGCAGTTCTTC. The full variable domain, in which reference TRBV5-1 and TRBJ2-1 provide the parts outside the CDR3, is KAGVTQTPRYLIKTRGQQVTLSCSPISGHRSVSWYQQTPGQGLQFLFEYFSETQRNKGNFPGRFSGRQFSNSRSEMNVSTLELGDSALYLCASSLGGTVFEQFFGPGTRLTVL.

This clone was found a few times. The chain uses TRBV27 and TRBJ2-7; 8 positions match TRBD1. The CDR3 covers 14 residues. Germline assignment: CDR1 MNHEY and CDR2 SMNVEV (reference sequence). J lost 2 bases, V lost 3 bases, and 3 bases had no gene match. The CDR3 nucleotides are TGTGCCAGCAGTTTGACAGGGGACCCCTACGAGCAGTACTTC. Residues: CASSLTGDPYEQYF.

The V and J genes are TRBV5-1 and TRBJ1-6, with TRBD1 matching 8 bases. CDR1 SGHRS and CDR2 YFSETQ come from the germline V gene. The CDR3 is made up of 15 amino acids. V shed 2 bases and J 6 bases; nucleotides not matched to a gene: 4. CDR3 sequence reads: CASSFGQGFNSPLHF. The DNA for the CDR3 is TGCGCCAGCAGCTTTGGACAGGGCTTTAATTCACCCCTCCACTTT.

V is TRBV20-1 and J is TRBJ2-1; a possible D gene is TRBD2 (6 bases). Trimming removed 5 bases at V and 14 bases at J, with 16 bases between. Germline CDR1 and CDR2: DFQATT and SNEGSKA (reference sequence). The CDR3 contains 11 residues. The CDR3 sequence is CSAGPSDKKFF. CDR3 nucleotides: TGCAGTGCTGGGCCTAGCGATAAGAAGTTCTTC.

V and J are TRBV7-6 and TRBJ1-3; the D gene is possibly TRBD1 (5 bases). The V gene's germline CDR1 is SGHVS and CDR2 FNYEAQ. Trimming took off 1 base at V and 0 bases at J, with 13 bases between the two ends. The CDR3 covers 17 residues. CDR3: CASSLGSGIDSGNTIYF. CDR3 coding DNA: TGTGCCAGCAGCTTAGGCTCAGGGATAGACTCTGGAAACACCATATATTTT.

The J gene is TRBJ2-1, the V gene TRBV28; TRBD1 matches 11 bases. This CDR3 has 16 amino acids. Germline V lookup: CDR1 MDHEN, CDR2 SYDVKM. V gave up 4 bases and J gave up 3 bases; unmatched junction bases: 5. CDR3: CASSSWTGGFYNEQFF. The DNA of the CDR3 is TGTGCCAGCAGTTCCTGGACAGGGGGCTTCTACAATGAGCAGTTCTTC.

The rearrangement uses TRBV10-3 and TRBJ1-1, with 10 bases aligning to TRBD1. Trimming cost V 4 bases and J 4 bases; bases outside gene matches: 0. CDR1 and CDR2 (germline): ENHRY, SYGVKD. The CDR3 length is 13 residues. The CDR3 sequence: CAISGTGGTEAFF. CDR3 bases: TGTGCCATCAGTGGGACAGGGGGCACTGAAGCTTTCTTT.

The chain couples TRBV12-5 to TRBJ2-1; possible D gene TRBD2, 6 bases. Between the trimmed V and J ends, which lost 0 bases and 7 bases, there was a span of 13 bases. The CDR3 has 15 residues. Germline assignment: CDR1 LGHNT and CDR2 FRNRAP. The CDR3 region is CASGLVPGRRNEQFF. CDR3 nucleotides: TGTGCTAGTGGTTTGGTCCCAGGGAGGAGGAATGAGCAGTTCTTC.

CDR3 DNA sequence: TGTGCCAGCAGTTCGGGGGGGCTAGCGGGAGGCCGGGGAGATACGCAGTATTTT. Protein sequence: CASSSGGLAGGRGDTQYF. The chain employs TRBV28 and TRBJ2-3; TRBD2 matches at 11 bases. This CDR3 has 18 amino acids. Germline lookup yields CDR1 MDHEN and CDR2 SYDVKM. Trimming at V came to 4 bases and at J to 5 bases, leaving 14 bases not matched to a gene.

The rearrangement uses TRBV10-2 and TRBJ2-7; TRBD1 aligns across 7 bases. CDR1 is WSHSY, CDR2 SAAADI, per germline. The CDR3 is made up of 13 amino acids. V was pared by 6 bases and J by 4 bases, with 6 bases of the junction left unmatched. For the CDR3, the DNA is TGCGCCAGCAGACGGGACAGCGAATACGAGCAGTACTTC. Its protein is CASRRDSEYEQYF.

The chain combines TRBV4-1 with TRBJ1-3, with 8 nucleotides matching TRBD1. Germline CDR1 reads MGHRA; CDR2 reads YSYEKL. The trim removed 3 bases at V and 0 bases at J, leaving 19 bases unmatched. There are 21 residues in the CDR3. DNA of the CDR3: TGCGCCAGCAGCCATCTTTCGCGGACAGGGCCTCTTTCTAACTCTGGAAACACCATATATTTT. Translated, it gives CASSHLSRTGPLSNSGNTIYF.

The rearrangement uses TRBV19 and TRBJ2-2; D ambiguous. V dropped 10 bases and J dropped 4 bases, with 7 bases sitting between them. Per germline, CDR1 LNHDA and CDR2 SQIVND (reference sequence). The CDR3 sequence is 11 residues long. CDR3 in DNA: TGTGCCACCCTCGTCACCGGGGAGCTGTTTTTT. Translated: CATLVTGELFF.

The table lists this clone with a count of one. The rearrangement links TRBV7-7 to TRBJ2-5; 14 nucleotides agree with TRBD2. Trimming took 5 bases from V and 1 from J; bases not matched to a gene: 3. The CDR3 contains 16 residues. CDR1 SSHAT and CDR2 FNYEAQ come from the germline V gene (reference sequence). The CDR3 spells CASSSGLAGGQETQYF. CDR3 nucleotide sequence: TGTGCCAGCAGCAGCGGACTAGCGGGGGGCCAAGAGACCCAGTACTTC.

This clone has only a few counts. The chain has TRBV30 and TRBJ2-7; the D is unclear. The CDR3 covers 12 residues. V gave up 2 bases and J gave up 6 bases, with 11 bases separating them. Germline lookup yields CDR1 GTSNPN and CDR2 SVGIG (reference sequence). The CDR3: CAWSRQAVEQYF. CDR3 in DNA: TGTGCCTGGAGTAGGCAGGCAGTCGAGCAGTACTTC.

The genes are TRBV10-3 and TRBJ1-2; possibly TRBD1 for D (5 bases). V was cut by 3 bases and J by 0 bases, with 8 bases left in between. This CDR3 has 14 residues. The V gene's germline CDR1 is ENHRY and CDR2 SYGVKD. In DNA, the CDR3 is TGTGCCATCAGTGAAAGACAGTCTAACTATGGCTACACCTTC. Translation gives CAISERQSNYGYTF.

The chain joins TRBV9 to TRBJ2-1; 11 bases agree with TRBD2. Germline loops: CDR1 SGDLS, CDR2 YYNGEE. J gave up 3 bases and V 7 bases, and 0 bases lay outside the gene matches. The CDR3 length is 13 residues. The CDR3 reads CASGTSGYNEQFF. The CDR3 DNA reads as TGTGCCAGCGGGACTAGCGGCTACAATGAGCAGTTCTTC.

The rearrangement links TRBV19 to TRBJ1-5; perhaps TRBD1 as D (5 bases). From germline, CDR1 is LNHDA and CDR2 SQIVND (reference sequence). Trimming removed 5 bases from V and 1 base from J, with 6 bases in between. The CDR3 totals 13 residues. The CDR3 is CASSDSSNQPQHF. DNA for the CDR3: TGTGCCAGTAGTGACAGCAGCAATCAGCCCCAGCATTTT.

The chain combines TRBV6-5 with TRBJ2-7, with a tentative D call TRBD2 (5 bases). The CDR3 runs to 13 residues. Trimming removed 5 bases at V and 1 base at J, with 9 bases between. In germline, CDR1 is MNHEY, CDR2 SVGAGI. CDR3 bases: TGTGCCAGCAGTCGGACTGGATCCTACGAGCAGTACTTC. Amino acids: CASSRTGSYEQYF.

The rearrangement links TRBV7-2 to TRBJ2-7, with D maybe TRBD2 (6 bases). The germline V gene has CDR1 SGHTA and CDR2 FQGNSA. The CDR3 totals 14 residues. V was trimmed by 3 bases and J by 0 bases, leaving 9 bases between them. The CDR3 reads CASSFQDYSYEQYF. The CDR3 nucleotides are TGTGCCAGCAGCTTCCAGGACTACTCCTACGAGCAGTACTTC.

This rearrangement joins TRBV4-3 to TRBJ2-7, with 7 bases identical to TRBD2. Germline V gene lookup returns CDR1 LGHNA and CDR2 YSLEER. The CDR3 is 15 residues long. V dropped 1 base and J dropped 4; count of bases not matched to a gene: 7. The CDR3, as DNA: TGCGCCAGCAGCCAAGGTTGGGGGGGTCAGTACGAGCAGTACTTC. Amino acids: CASSQGWGGQYEQYF.

This chain links TRBV5-1 with TRBJ2-1; TRBD2 matches 11 bases. CDR1 SGHRS and CDR2 YFSETQ come from the germline V gene. J was trimmed by 10 bases and V by 0 bases; bases with no gene match: 0. The CDR3 loop spans 13 amino acids. The CDR3 DNA reads TGCGCCAGCAGCTTGGGACTAGCGGGGGAGCAGTTCTTC. Amino acids: CASSLGLAGEQFF.

This clone was counted once. The chain joins TRBV5-1 to TRBJ2-5; D may be TRBD2 (6 bases). With 9 bases removed from V and 3 bases from J, the gap between germline ends came to 15 bases. The CDR3 runs 13 residues. The germline CDR1 and CDR2 sequences are SGHRS and YFSETQ. CDR3 residues: CATKGSGKETQYF. The DNA for the CDR3 is TGCGCCACTAAGGGTAGCGGTAAAGAGACCCAGTACTTC. The full variable domain, its missing parts supplied by reference TRBV5-1 and TRBJ2-5, is KAGVTQTPRYLIKTRGQQVTLSCSPISGHRSVSWYQQTPGQGLQFLFEYFSETQRNKGNFPGRFSGRQFSNSRSEMNVSTLELGDSALYLCATKGSGKETQYFGPGTRLLVL.

In its sample, this clone is medium-sized. The V call is TRBV3-1 (or the pseudogene TRBV3-2), the J call TRBJ2-7; 7 positions match TRBD1. The CDR3 is 15 amino acids. Germline lookup yields CDR1 LGHDT and CDR2 YNNKEL (reference sequence). The V segment lost 1 base and the J segment 3 bases; nucleotides outside the gene matches: 6. Here the CDR3 reads CASSQGVTGIYEQYF. CDR3 bases: TGTGCCAGCAGCCAAGGAGTGACAGGGATCTACGAGCAGTACTTC.

The chain employs TRBV19 and TRBJ1-2; TRBD1 agrees at 9 bases. J lost 7 bases, V lost 7 bases, and 16 bases had no gene match. The CDR3 consists of 16 residues. CDR1 and CDR2 from the germline V gene are LNHDA and SQIVND (reference sequence). CDR3 coding DNA: TGTGCCAGTACCCTAGCCGCCGGGACAGGGTGGATTGGCTACACCTTC. It specifies CASTLAAGTGWIGYTF.

The chain recombines TRBV5-4 with TRBJ1-3; perhaps TRBD1 as D (5 bases). The V gene's germline CDR1 is SGHNT and CDR2 YYREEE (reference sequence). Deletions cut 2 bases from V and 2 bases from J, with 8 bases between. The CDR3 extends over 14 amino acids. CDR3 in amino acids: CASSFWGTGNTIYF. CDR3 nucleotide sequence: TGTGCCAGCAGCTTTTGGGGCACTGGAAACACCATATATTTT. The whole variable domain, remainder taken from reference TRBV5-4 and TRBJ1-3, is ETGVTQSPTHLIKTRGQQVTLRCSSQSGHNTVSWYQQALGQGPQFIFQYYREEENGRGNFPPRFSGLQFPNYSSELNVNALELDDSALYLCASSFWGTGNTIYFGEGSWLTVV.

The chain couples TRBV18 to TRBJ2-7, with 8 nucleotides matching TRBD2. With V trimmed by 3 bases and J by 3 bases, 7 bases remained unmatched. The CDR3 has 15 amino acids. Germline CDR1 reads KGHSH; CDR2 reads LQKENI. CDR3 sequence: CASSPRGGALYEQYV. The DNA for the CDR3 is TGTGCCAGCTCACCCCGGGGGGGGGCCCTCTACGAGCAGTACGTC.

The sample holds one count of this clone. CDR3 sequence: CATSPYPGWKTQYF. For the CDR3, the DNA is TGTGCCACCAGTCCCTATCCCGGGTGGAAGACCCAGTACTTC. The chain links TRBV24-1 to TRBJ2-5; no clear D gene. The V gene's germline CDR1 is KGHDR and CDR2 SFDVKD. V lost 6 bases and J lost 6, with 16 bases in between. This CDR3 is built from 14 residues.

V and J are TRBV7-9 and TRBJ1-2; D not resolved. V was pared by 6 bases and J by 3 bases, with 23 bases between. Germline values: CDR1 SEHNR, CDR2 FQNEAQ (reference sequence). This CDR3 contains 17 residues. The CDR3 DNA reads as TGTGCCAGCAGTCCGGGGTCTTACAGCCTCTCGTACTATGGCTACACCTTC. Translated, it gives CASSPGSYSLSYYGYTF.